Below, 6 T cell receptor beta chains from the same sample are listed, as sequenced in a study of T cells in Graves' hyperthyroidism and ophthalmopathy. RNA transcripts provided the source from which TCR beta CDR3 regions were amplified. Using the HTBI primer set, a first-round RT-PCR was run on the TCR CDR3. A single record per CDR3 protein comes from TCRdb applying MiXCR to the multiplex PCR reads. The sample lists about 510,000 distinct CDR3 sequences; around 43% were seen once. Specimen: peripheral blood or thyroid tissue (not recorded which). Receptors were obtained from an adult woman with Graves' disease, either hyperthyroidism or ophthalmopathy (not recorded which).

This clonotype came up a few times. V usage is TRBV20-1 and J usage is TRBJ1-2; D may be TRBD1 (5 bases). The ends were cut back, 0 bases at V and 3 bases at J, with 17 bases in the middle. CDR3 size: 16 residues. From germline, CDR1 is DFQATT and CDR2 SNEGSKA (reference sequence). The CDR3 bases are TGCAGTGCTAGAGATTTGAAGGGGCGCGAGGACTATGGCTACACCTTC. It is translated as CSARDLKGREDYGYTF.

The rearrangement joins TRBV13 to TRBJ1-6; 8 positions agree with TRBD1. V lost 4 bases, J lost 10 bases, and 6 bases stayed unmatched. Per the germline V gene, CDR1 is PRHDT and CDR2 is FYEKMQ (reference sequence). The CDR3 totals 14 residues. CDR3 nucleotides: TGTGCCAGCAGCTCGGGACAGGTTCGATCACCCCTCCACTTT. It is translated as CASSSGQVRSPLHF.

The chain links TRBV11-2 to TRBJ2-5, with D perhaps TRBD1 or TRBD2 (5 bases each). Germline V lookup: CDR1 SGHAT, CDR2 FQNNGV. The CDR3 is 15 amino acids. Trimming took off 5 bases at V and 3 bases at J, with 16 bases between the two ends. Written as DNA, the CDR3 is TGTGCCAGCAGCCCCCACTCCGGGGCGGAAGAGACCCAGTACTTC. Translation gives CASSPHSGAEETQYF.

This clonotype was counted many times. The chain has TRBV6-5 and TRBJ1-2; D may be TRBD1 (5 bases). V lost 8 bases and J 6 bases, leaving 16 bases between the germline ends. CDR3 size: 13 residues. Germline CDR1 MNHEY, CDR2 SVGAGI. The CDR3 sequence is CASLTPGSHGYTF. The CDR3 region has the DNA TGTGCCAGCCTTACGCCAGGGTCCCATGGCTACACCTTC.

This clonotype was found many times. V is TRBV20-1 and J is TRBJ2-3, with no clear D. Germline V lookup: CDR1 DFQATT, CDR2 SNEGSKA (reference sequence). Trimming removed 8 bases at V and 2 bases at J, with 11 bases between. The CDR3 sequence is 12 residues long. CDR3 sequence: CSPVGNTDTQYF. The CDR3, as DNA: TGCAGTCCAGTGGGGAACACAGATACGCAGTATTTT.

This clonotype has a count of ten or more. This chain links TRBV10-1 with TRBJ1-1; perhaps TRBD1 as D (5 bases). Germline lookup yields CDR1 WNHNN and CDR2 SYGVQD (reference sequence). The CDR3 covers 14 residues. V lost 6 bases and J 4 bases, leaving 15 bases between the germline ends. The CDR3: CASRGEGSGTEAFF. The CDR3 coding sequence is TGCGCCAGCAGGGGGGAAGGATCCGGCACTGAAGCTTTCTTT.